These 17 T cell receptor beta chains came from one sample sequenced in a study of cytomegalovirus exposure and HLA in healthy donors. 60 Vbeta and 13 Jbeta primers were used in PCR. Measured with immunoSEQ multiplex PCR; TCRdb has only the in-frame clones, and not every one. The sample records about 89,000 clones, 85% being singletons. Sequencing input: PBMCs. These TCRs come from a man aged 35 to 55 in good health and CMV-seropositive.

The chain joins TRBV7-2 to TRBJ2-7; 9 bases map to TRBD2. CDR3 length: 14 amino acids. Per germline, CDR1 SGHTA and CDR2 FQGNSA. J was trimmed by 4 bases and V by 6 bases; bases with no gene match: 7. CDR3 nucleotide sequence: TGTGCCAGCAGAACCGGGACTAGCACGTACGAGCAGTACTTC. Translated: CASRTGTSTYEQYF.

The J gene is TRBJ2-7, the V gene TRBV19; the match to TRBD1 covers 12 bases. CDR1 is LNHDA and CDR2 is SQIVND in the germline V gene (reference sequence). The CDR3 has 14 residues. Unmatched junction bases numbered 6, after V lost 7 bases and J lost 5 bases. The CDR3 loop is CASTGDRGLHEQYF. Here the CDR3 DNA reads TGTGCCAGTACCGGGGACAGGGGGCTCCACGAGCAGTACTTC.

CDR3 DNA: TGTGCCAGCAGCCTAAGGGTTCGGGAACTGAGGGATACGCAGTATTTT. Translated, it gives CASSLRVRELRDTQYF. The chain joins TRBV11-2 to TRBJ2-3; TRBD2 is a possible D gene (5 bases). V shed 5 bases and J shed 6 bases, with 21 bases lying between them. The CDR3 has 16 amino acids. Germline assignment: CDR1 SGHAT and CDR2 FQNNGV. Drawing the rest from reference TRBV11-2 and TRBJ2-3, the complete variable domain is EAGVAQSPRYKIIEKRQSVAFWCNPISGHATLYWYQQILGQGPKLLIQFQNNGVVDDSQLPKDRFSAERLKGVDSTLKIQPAKLEDSAVYLCASSLRVRELRDTQYFGPGTRLTVL.

The CDR3 sequence: CAWTQGGDRGREQYF. Here the CDR3 DNA reads TGTGCCTGGACCCAAGGAGGGGACAGGGGGCGCGAGCAGTACTTC. The chain uses TRBV30 and TRBJ2-7, with TRBD1 matching 12 bases. After removal of 4 bases from V and 6 bases from J, the junction contained 10 bases not matched to a gene. Germline-derived CDR1 and CDR2 are GTSNPN and SVGIG (reference sequence). CDR3 length equals 15 residues. Full variable domain (rest looked up from reference TRBV30 and TRBJ2-7): SQTIHQWPATLVQPVGSPLSLECTVEGTSNPNLYWYRQAAGRGLQLLFYSVGIGQISSEVPQNLSASRPQDRQFILSSKKLLLSDSGFYLCAWTQGGDRGREQYFGPGTRLTVT.

CDR3 DNA: TGCGCCAGCAGCTTGAATAGGGGGCTCTACGAGCAGTACTTC. Amino acid sequence: CASSLNRGLYEQYF. This chain connects TRBV5-1 to TRBJ2-7; TRBD1 aligns across 7 bases. CDR3 size: 14 residues. Germline V CDR1 and CDR2: SGHRS, YFSETQ. Germline trimming cut 1 base from V and 3 bases from J; bases unmatched to any gene: 4.

The V call is TRBV5-1, the J call TRBJ2-1, with 12 positions matching TRBD2. The CDR3 has 16 residues. Unmatched junction bases numbered 4, after V lost 2 bases and J lost 4 bases. Looked up from germline, CDR1 is SGHRS and CDR2 is YFSETQ. The CDR3 reads CASSLTSGGKYNEQFF. In DNA, the CDR3 is TGCGCCAGCAGCTTAACTAGCGGGGGGAAATACAATGAGCAGTTCTTC.

This clone has more than one count but fewer than ten. The chain recombines TRBV5-1 with TRBJ2-1; 7 nucleotides match TRBD2. The CDR3 is 15 residues long. The junction had 4 bases not matched to a gene; V was cut back by 4 bases and J by 0 bases. Germline-derived CDR1 and CDR2 are SGHRS and YFSETQ. In DNA, the CDR3 is TGCGCCAGCAGCCGGGACTACAGCTCCTACAATGAGCAGTTCTTC. It codes for CASSRDYSSYNEQFF.

This rearrangement joins TRBV5-1 to TRBJ2-6; 11 bases line up with TRBD1. Germline V gene sequence: CDR1 SGHRS, CDR2 YFSETQ. Trimming cost V 0 bases and J 1 base; bases outside gene matches: 6. This CDR3 has 19 residues. The chain's CDR3 is CASSLATGQGGSGANVLTF. DNA for the CDR3: TGCGCCAGCAGCTTGGCGACGGGACAGGGGGGATCTGGGGCCAACGTCCTGACTTTC.

This clone has just a few counts. V usage is TRBV15 and J usage is TRBJ1-5, with a weak D call TRBD1 (6 bases). Trimming stripped 8 bases from V and 4 bases from J, with 12 bases between. This CDR3 contains 13 residues. The germline V gene encodes CDR1 LNHNV and CDR2 YYDKDF (reference sequence). CDR3 in amino acids: CATGPGVNQPQHF. Written as DNA, the CDR3 is TGTGCCACCGGACCAGGGGTGAATCAGCCCCAGCATTTT.

V usage is TRBV5-1 and J usage is TRBJ1-3; perhaps TRBD1 as D (5 bases). V lost 4 bases and J 3 bases, leaving 11 bases between the germline ends. CDR3 length equals 14 residues. The V gene's germline CDR1 is SGHRS and CDR2 YFSETQ. The CDR3 nucleotides read TGCGCCAGCAGCCCCGGGGACTTTGGAAACACCATATATTTT. Translated: CASSPGDFGNTIYF.

This clone appeared a few times. This chain joins TRBV19 and TRBJ1-2; D is perhaps TRBD1 (6 bases). Germline CDR1 and CDR2: LNHDA and SQIVND (reference sequence). There are 12 residues in the CDR3. The germline V and J ends were trimmed by 5 bases and 10 bases, with 14 bases remaining between them. This CDR3 reads CASSPRQAPYTF. The CDR3 coding sequence is TGTGCCAGTAGTCCACGACAGGCACCCTACACCTTC.

This clone was seen just once. This chain uses TRBV7-9 with TRBJ1-1; D may be TRBD1 (6 bases). V gave up 5 bases and J gave up 1 base, with 11 bases separating them. Germline CDR1 and CDR2: SEHNR and FQNEAQ (reference sequence). This CDR3 comprises 14 residues. CDR3 sequence (DNA): TGTGCCAGCAGCCCGCGAGGGGGGAACACTGAAGCTTTCTTT. This sequence encodes CASSPRGGNTEAFF.

The V call is TRBV5-1, the J call TRBJ2-7; the match to TRBD2 covers 13 bases. V trimming: 0 bases; J trimming: 7 bases; junction bases outside the gene matches: 10. The CDR3 consists of 17 residues. Germline-derived CDR1 and CDR2 are SGHRS and YFSETQ. The CDR3 loop is CASSLVELAGGLGEQYF. The CDR3 coding sequence is TGCGCCAGCAGCTTGGTGGAACTAGCGGGAGGGCTTGGTGAGCAGTACTTC.

V usage is TRBV7-2 and J usage is TRBJ1-1, with a weak D call TRBD1 (6 bases). Trimming took off 5 bases at V and 12 bases at J, with 19 bases between the two ends. Germline V gene lookup returns CDR1 SGHTA and CDR2 FQGNSA. CDR3 size: 13 residues. For the CDR3, the DNA is TGTGCCAGCAGCCGTAGTCCCCCGGACAGTACTTTCTTT. It codes for CASSRSPPDSTFF.

The rearrangement uses TRBV19 and TRBJ2-2; 7 bases align to TRBD2. There are 15 residues in the CDR3. Germline V lookup: CDR1 LNHDA, CDR2 SQIVND (reference sequence). The J segment lost 2 bases and the V segment lost 6 bases, leaving 6 bases of the junction unmatched. In DNA, the CDR3 is TGTGCCAGTAGAGATCGGGACTACAACACCGGGGAGCTGTTTTTT. Protein sequence: CASRDRDYNTGELFF.

The V and J genes are TRBV4-1 and TRBJ2-5; 9 bases agree with TRBD1. The CDR3 is 15 residues long. J gave up 5 bases and V 3 bases, and 7 bases lay outside the gene matches. Per the germline V gene, CDR1 is MGHRA and CDR2 is YSYEKL. CDR3 bases: TGCGCCAGCAGCCAGGGGGACAGGGTGGTGGAGACCCAGTACTTC. Protein product: CASSQGDRVVETQYF.

This chain uses TRBV6-5 with TRBJ1-2; D might be TRBD1 (6 bases). CDR1 and CDR2 from the germline V gene are MNHEY and SVGAGI. Trimming shortened V by 1 base and J by 0 bases, and 12 bases separated the two germline ends. This CDR3 has 16 residues. DNA of the CDR3: TGTGCCAGCAGTTACTTAACAGGGCTTTCTAACTATGGCTACACCTTC. This codes for CASSYLTGLSNYGYTF.